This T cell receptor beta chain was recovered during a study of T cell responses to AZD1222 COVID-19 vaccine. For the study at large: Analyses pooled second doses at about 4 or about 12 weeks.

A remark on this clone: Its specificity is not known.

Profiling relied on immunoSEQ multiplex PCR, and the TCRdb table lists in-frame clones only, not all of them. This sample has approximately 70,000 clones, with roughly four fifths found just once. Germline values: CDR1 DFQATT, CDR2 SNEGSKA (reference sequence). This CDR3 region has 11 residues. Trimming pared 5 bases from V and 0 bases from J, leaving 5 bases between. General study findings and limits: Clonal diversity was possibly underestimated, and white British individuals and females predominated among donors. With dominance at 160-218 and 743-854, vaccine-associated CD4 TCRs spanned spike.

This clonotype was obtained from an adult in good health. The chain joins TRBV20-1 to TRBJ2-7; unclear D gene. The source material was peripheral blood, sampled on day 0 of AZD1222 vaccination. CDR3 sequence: CSAPSSYEQYF. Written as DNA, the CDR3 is TGCAGTGCTCCTAGCTCCTACGAGCAGTACTTC.